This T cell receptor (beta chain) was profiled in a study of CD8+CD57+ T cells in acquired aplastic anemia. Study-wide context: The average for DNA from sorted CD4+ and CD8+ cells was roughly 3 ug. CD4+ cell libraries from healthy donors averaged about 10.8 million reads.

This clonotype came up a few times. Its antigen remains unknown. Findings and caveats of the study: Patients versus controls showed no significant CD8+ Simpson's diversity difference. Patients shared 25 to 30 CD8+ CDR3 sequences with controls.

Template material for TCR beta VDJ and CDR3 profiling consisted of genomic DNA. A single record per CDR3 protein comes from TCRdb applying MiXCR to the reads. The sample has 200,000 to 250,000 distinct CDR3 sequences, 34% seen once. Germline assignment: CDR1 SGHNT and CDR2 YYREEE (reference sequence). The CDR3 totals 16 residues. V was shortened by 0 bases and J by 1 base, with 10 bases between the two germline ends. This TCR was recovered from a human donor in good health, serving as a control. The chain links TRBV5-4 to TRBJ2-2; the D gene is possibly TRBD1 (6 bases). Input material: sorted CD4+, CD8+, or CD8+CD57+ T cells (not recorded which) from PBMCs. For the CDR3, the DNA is TGTGCCAGCAGCTTGGGGTTGACAGGGAACACCGGGGAGCTGTTTTTT. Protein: CASSLGLTGNTGELFF.